This entry lists 11 T cell receptor beta chains sequenced from one sample in a study of cytomegalovirus exposure and HLA in healthy donors. Libraries were prepared by immunoSEQ multiplex PCR; TCRdb keeps only in-frame clonotypes and omits some of them. The data show fewer than 250,000 clones, more than 75% seen once. Sequenced input: PBMCs. The receptors stem from a woman aged 18-29 years in good health and CMV-seropositive.

The rearrangement links TRBV15 to TRBJ2-1; TRBD2 agrees at 10 bases. CDR1 and CDR2 from the germline V gene are LNHNV and YYDKDF (reference sequence). Trimming cost V 0 bases and J 2 bases; bases outside gene matches: 4. This CDR3 has 17 amino acids. The CDR3 bases are TGTGCCACCAGCAGAGATTTAAGCGGGAGGGCCTACAATGAGCAGTTCTTC. Translated, it gives CATSRDLSGRAYNEQFF.

The chain employs TRBV4-1 and TRBJ2-7; 7 bases are shared with TRBD2. Germline-derived CDR1 and CDR2 are MGHRA and YSYEKL. The junction had 9 bases not matched to a gene; V was cut back by 3 bases and J by 7 bases. This CDR3 is built from 14 residues. The CDR3, as DNA: TGCGCCAGCAGCCAGGGGACTACCCTGGTGGAGCAGTACTTC. It codes for CASSQGTTLVEQYF.

The CDR3 sequence: CASSQDIGQLREQFF. DNA for the CDR3: TGCGCCAGCAGCCAAGATATCGGACAGCTAAGGGAGCAGTTCTTC. This chain connects TRBV4-1 to TRBJ2-1; D is possibly TRBD1 (6 bases). The CDR3 extends over 15 amino acids. Germline V gene sequence: CDR1 MGHRA, CDR2 YSYEKL. V was trimmed by 0 bases and J by 10 bases, leaving 16 bases between them.

The V and J genes are TRBV28 and TRBJ2-7, with 9 bases fitting TRBD1. With 6 bases clipped from V and 6 bases from J, the junction kept 9 bases outside the gene matches. The CDR3 has 14 residues. Germline lookup yields CDR1 MDHEN and CDR2 SYDVKM. The CDR3 DNA is TGTGCCAGCAGCCGGGTCGGACAGGGGAGCGAGCAGTACTTC. Translated: CASSRVGQGSEQYF.

A few counts support this clone. The chain uses TRBV9 and TRBJ2-2; a possible D gene is TRBD2 (5 bases). V gave up 3 bases and J gave up 1 base, with 10 bases separating them. Germline V gene sequence: CDR1 SGDLS, CDR2 YYNGEE. CDR3 length equals 15 residues. CDR3 sequence reads: CASSDKGVNTGELFF. As DNA, the CDR3 is TGTGCCAGCAGCGACAAGGGAGTGAACACCGGGGAGCTGTTTTTT.

The V call is TRBV4-1, the J call TRBJ2-3; TRBD1 might be the D (6 bases). The CDR3 contains 15 residues. Germline-derived CDR1 and CDR2 are MGHRA and YSYEKL. Deletions cut 3 bases from V and 2 bases from J, with 12 bases between. The CDR3 loop reads CASSHPQGPTDTQYF. DNA for the CDR3: TGCGCCAGCAGCCATCCCCAGGGGCCCACAGATACGCAGTATTTT.

This clone was observed once. J is TRBJ1-3 and V is TRBV27, with a weak D call TRBD1 (6 bases). The CDR3 extends over 14 amino acids. V dropped 6 bases and J dropped 3 bases, with 12 bases sitting between them. CDR1 is MNHEY and CDR2 is SMNVEV in the germline V gene (reference sequence). The CDR3 bases are TGTGCCAGCAGGGGGAGGGGGTTTGGAAACACCATATATTTT. Translating gives CASRGRGFGNTIYF.

The chain links TRBV5-1 to TRBJ2-7; 8 bases agree with TRBD1. Looked up from germline, CDR1 is SGHRS and CDR2 is YFSETQ. Trimming cost V 4 bases and J 5 bases; bases outside gene matches: 8. The CDR3 has 14 residues. The CDR3 here is CASSTSGGINEQYF. DNA for the CDR3: TGCGCCAGCAGCACATCAGGGGGCATTAACGAGCAGTACTTC. Full variable domain (missing parts from reference TRBV5-1 and TRBJ2-7): KAGVTQTPRYLIKTRGQQVTLSCSPISGHRSVSWYQQTPGQGLQFLFEYFSETQRNKGNFPGRFSGRQFSNSRSEMNVSTLELGDSALYLCASSTSGGINEQYFGPGTRLTVT.

This chain connects TRBV28 to TRBJ2-7; a weak D match, TRBD2 (6 bases). V dropped 5 bases and J dropped 4 bases, with 12 bases sitting between them. Germline CDR1 MDHEN, CDR2 SYDVKM. The CDR3 has 13 residues. The CDR3 sequence is CASSIGLIYEQYF. In DNA form, the CDR3 reads TGTGCCAGCAGTATCGGACTAATATACGAGCAGTACTTC.

The gene calls are TRBV4-1 and TRBJ2-3; 10 bases are shared with TRBD2. Germline V gene sequence: CDR1 MGHRA, CDR2 YSYEKL. This CDR3 has 16 amino acids. With V trimmed by 4 bases and J by 1 base, 5 bases remained unmatched. The CDR3, as DNA: TGCGCCAGCAGCCGAACGCTAGCGGGAGGCACAGATACGCAGTATTTT. As protein: CASSRTLAGGTDTQYF.

V and J are TRBV6-5 and TRBJ1-5; a weak D match, TRBD1 (6 bases). Germline V gene sequence: CDR1 MNHEY, CDR2 SVGAGI. V was cut by 4 bases and J by 6 bases, with 10 bases left in between. There are 13 residues in the CDR3. The CDR3 bases are TGTGCCAGCAGTTCAGGGGTCGGTCAGCCCCAGCATTTT. Encoded protein: CASSSGVGQPQHF.